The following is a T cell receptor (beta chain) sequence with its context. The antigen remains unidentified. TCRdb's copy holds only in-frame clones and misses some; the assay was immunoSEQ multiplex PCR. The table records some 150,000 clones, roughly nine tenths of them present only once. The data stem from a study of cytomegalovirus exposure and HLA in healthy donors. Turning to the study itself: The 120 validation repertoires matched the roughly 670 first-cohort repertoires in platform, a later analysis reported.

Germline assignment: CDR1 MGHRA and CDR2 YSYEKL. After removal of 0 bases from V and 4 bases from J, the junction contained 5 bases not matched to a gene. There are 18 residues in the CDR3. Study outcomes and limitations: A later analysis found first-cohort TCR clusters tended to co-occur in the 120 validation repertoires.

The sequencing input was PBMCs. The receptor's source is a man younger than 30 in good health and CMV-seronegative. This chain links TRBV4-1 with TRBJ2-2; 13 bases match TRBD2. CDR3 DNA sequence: TGCGCCAGCAGCCAAGAACTAGCGGGAGGGTCGAGCACCGGGGAGCTGTTTTTT. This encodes CASSQELAGGSSTGELFF.